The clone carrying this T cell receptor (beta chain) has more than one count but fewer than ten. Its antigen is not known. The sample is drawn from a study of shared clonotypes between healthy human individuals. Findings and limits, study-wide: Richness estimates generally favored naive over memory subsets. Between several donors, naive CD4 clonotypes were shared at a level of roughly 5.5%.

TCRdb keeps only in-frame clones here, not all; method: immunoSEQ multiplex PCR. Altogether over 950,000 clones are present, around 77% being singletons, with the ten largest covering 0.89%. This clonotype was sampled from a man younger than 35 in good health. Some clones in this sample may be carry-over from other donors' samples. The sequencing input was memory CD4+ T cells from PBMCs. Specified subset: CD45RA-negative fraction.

Here the CDR3 reads CASSTDRDQPQHF. CDR3 nucleotides: TGTGCCAGTAGTACGGACAGGGATCAGCCCCAGCATTTT. This chain uses TRBV19 with TRBJ1-5; 8 nucleotides align to TRBD1. V shed 4 bases and J 5 bases; nucleotides not matched to a gene: 1. Germline CDR1 reads LNHDA; CDR2 reads SQIVND (reference sequence). This CDR3 comprises 13 residues.